A single sample gave rise to the 7 T cell receptor beta chains below, sequenced in a study of cytotoxic CD8 clonotypes in ibrutinib-treated CLL. Using immunoSEQ multiplex PCR, the repertoire was profiled, and TCRdb retains in-frame clones only, with some absent. This sample has roughly 330,000 clones, with about 61% found just once. The sample in question was PBMCs, obtained after 36 months of ibrutinib treatment. The receptors come from a human donor with chronic lymphocytic leukemia.

Comments on this clone: This may be a read error, as it is one base from a much larger clone. The chain employs TRBV7-9 and TRBJ2-7; D is unclear. The CDR3 loop spans 12 amino acids. The V gene lost 2 bases and the J gene lost 2 bases, with 4 bases spanning the gap. Germline lookup yields CDR1 SEHNR and CDR2 FQNEAQ (reference sequence). The CDR3 region has the DNA TGTGCCAGCAGCTTATGGACCTACGAGCAGTACTTC. It yields the protein CASSLWTYEQYF.

The genes are TRBV6-6 and TRBJ1-5; 7 bases agree with TRBD1. CDR1 and CDR2 (germline): MNHNY, SVGAGI (reference sequence). J gave up 4 bases and V 2 bases, and 8 bases lay outside the gene matches. The CDR3 sequence is 16 residues long. The CDR3 coding sequence is TGTGCCAGCAGTTACAGGGGGCTTCAACGGAATCAGCCCCAGCATTTT. It is translated as CASSYRGLQRNQPQHF.

This clone was seen just once. The chain uses TRBV4-3 and TRBJ1-2; D uncertain. Germline V gives CDR1 LGHNA, CDR2 YSLEER. The CDR3 length is 16 residues. V shed 1 base and J shed 0 bases, with 12 bases lying between them. CDR3 bases: TGCGCCAGCAGCCAAGCCAGAGGCAGCGCTAACTATGGCTACACCTTC. As protein: CASSQARGSANYGYTF.

The chain is built from TRBV11-3 and TRBJ2-3; D might be TRBD1 or TRBD2, each matching 5 bases. Looked up from germline, CDR1 is SGHNT and CDR2 is YENEEA. With 5 bases removed from V and 2 bases from J, the gap between germline ends came to 8 bases. The CDR3 consists of 13 residues. As DNA, the CDR3 is TGTGCCAGCAGCCCGGGGCTCACAGATACGCAGTATTTT. Protein sequence: CASSPGLTDTQYF.

This clone was recorded once. This chain uses TRBV7-3 with TRBJ2-2; D could derive from TRBD1 or TRBD2 (5 bases each). The CDR3 contains 18 residues. CDR1 SGHTA and CDR2 FQGTGA come from the germline V gene. V was clipped by 5 bases and J by 4 bases, with 23 bases between them. The CDR3 region has the DNA TGTGCCAGCAGCCCGAAGTTAGTGCTGGGACGTGGCACCGGGGAGCTGTTTTTT. Translated, it gives CASSPKLVLGRGTGELFF.

This clone was detected only a few times. The chain carries TRBV7-6 and TRBJ2-7; 7 bases match TRBD2. The CDR3 sequence is 16 residues long. Looked up from germline, CDR1 is SGHVS and CDR2 is FNYEAQ. V was clipped by 1 base and J by 2 bases; unmatched bases: 8. The CDR3 DNA reads as TGTGCCAGCAGCTTAGTTCCGGGAGCGGGGACCTACGAGCAGTACTTC. Its translation: CASSLVPGAGTYEQYF.

This clone has a single count. This chain uses TRBV2 with TRBJ1-6, with D uncertain. The V gene's germline CDR1 is SNHLY and CDR2 FYNNEI. V lost 3 bases and J 7 bases, leaving 10 bases between the germline ends. The CDR3 totals 14 residues. CDR3 in amino acids: CASSDPPRNSPLHF. The CDR3 DNA sequence: TGTGCCAGCAGTGATCCCCCCCGAAATTCACCCCTCCACTTT.